The clone carrying this T cell receptor beta chain turned up a few times. The antigen remains unidentified. These data originate in a study of T-cell memory formation after mild COVID-19. About the research overall: TCR clusters were mostly confined to one donor each.

Using its own MiXCR run on the 5' RACE reads, TCRdb lists one record per CDR3 protein. The repertoire consists of 470,000 or so distinct CDR3 sequences, with about 18% occurring once and the leading ten covering 9% to 15%. Points from the study as a whole: Several responding clones turned up in pre-infection memory, indicating that cross-reactive memory may have taken part. Chiefly within CM and EM were the contracting CD4+ clones; CD8+ ones were within EMRA.

Trimming took off 0 bases at V and 5 bases at J, with 19 bases between the two ends. CDR3 length equals 18 residues. In germline, CDR1 is SGHVS, CDR2 FQNEAQ. The source material was PBMCs or a T cell subset sorted from them (not recorded which). The receptor comes from an adult woman who had mild COVID-19 (a few samples of this study predate the infection). Cell type and time point are not known. The V gene is TRBV7-8, the J gene TRBJ2-2; D possibly corresponds to TRBD1 (5 bases). The CDR3 reads CASSLAPGTRRGTGELFF. Written as DNA, the CDR3 is TGTGCCAGCAGCTTAGCGCCAGGTACCCGTAGGGGTACCGGGGAGCTGTTTTTT.